This TCR beta chain stems from a study of T-cell reconstitution after alpha-beta-depleted transplantation in children. This clonotype was recorded at least ten times. Unique molecular identifiers were incorporated during preparation of the TCRbeta library. TCRdb analysed the PCR reads with MiXCR anew, one entry per CDR3 protein. Here the sample spans more than 200,000 distinct CDR3 sequences, 9.7% being singletons. This sequence originates from a human donor who donated a stem cell graft to a child with SCID. Sequencing was performed on PBMCs from the stem cell graft donor, taken from the stem cell graft.

The CDR3 loop is CASRRSLSGNTIYF. The CDR3 DNA follows: TGCGCCAGCAGACGGAGCCTCTCTGGAAACACCATATATTTT. The chain recombines TRBV5-1 with TRBJ1-3; D unresolved. The V end was cut by 5 bases, the J end by 0 bases, with 9 bases between. The length of the CDR3 is 14 residues. Looked up from germline, CDR1 is SGHRS and CDR2 is YFSETQ.